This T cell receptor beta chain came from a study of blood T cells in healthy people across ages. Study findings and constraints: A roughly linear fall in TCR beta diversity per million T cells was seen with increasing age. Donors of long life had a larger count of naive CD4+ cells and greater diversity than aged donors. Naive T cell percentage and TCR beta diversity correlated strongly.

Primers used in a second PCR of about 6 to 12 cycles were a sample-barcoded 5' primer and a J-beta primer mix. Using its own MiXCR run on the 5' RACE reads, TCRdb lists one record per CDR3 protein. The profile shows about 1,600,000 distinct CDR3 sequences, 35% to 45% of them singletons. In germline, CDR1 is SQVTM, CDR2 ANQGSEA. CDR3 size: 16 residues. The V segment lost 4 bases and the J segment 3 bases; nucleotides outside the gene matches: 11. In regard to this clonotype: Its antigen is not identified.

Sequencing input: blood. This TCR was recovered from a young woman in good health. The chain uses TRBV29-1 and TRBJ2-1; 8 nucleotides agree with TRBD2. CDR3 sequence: CSVVLAGLSFYNEQFF. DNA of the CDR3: TGCAGCGTTGTCCTAGCGGGTCTTAGCTTCTACAATGAGCAGTTCTTC.